Below are 25 T cell receptor beta chains sequenced from a single sample in a study of control samples from healthy donors and cancer patients. The method was immunoSEQ multiplex PCR; TCRdb's version includes in-frame clones alone and lacks a portion of them. The table includes roughly 80,000 clones, about 88% detected once. The specimen sequenced was blood. These receptors all come from a woman aged 45-60 years in good health.

The chain joins TRBV9 to TRBJ1-2, with D possibly matching TRBD1 (5 bases). Trimming removed 3 bases at V and 6 bases at J, with 12 bases between. Germline CDR1 reads SGDLS; CDR2 reads YYNGEE. There are 13 residues in the CDR3. The CDR3, as DNA: TGTGCCAGCAGCGCCCCCGGAGGGGATGGCTACACCTTC. The encoded protein is CASSAPGGDGYTF.

This clone was picked up a small number of times. The V call is TRBV9, the J call TRBJ1-3, with D uncertain. Germline CDR1 is SGDLS and CDR2 is YYNGEE. V lost 3 bases to trimming and J lost 0 bases, with 10 bases between them. The CDR3 has 15 residues. CDR3 nucleotides: TGTGCCAGCAGCGCCTACAGCAGCTCTGGAAACACCATATATTTT. Translation gives CASSAYSSSGNTIYF. The full variable domain, its missing parts supplied by reference TRBV9 and TRBJ1-3, is DSGVTQTPKHLITATGQRVTLRCSPRSGDLSVYWYQQSLDQGLQFLIQYYNGEERAKGNILERFSAQQFPDLHSELNLSSLELGDSALYFCASSAYSSSGNTIYFGEGSWLTVV.

The CDR3, as DNA: TGCGCCAGCAGCGCGGTTAGCACAGATACGCAGTATTTT. Residues: CASSAVSTDTQYF. J is TRBJ2-3 and V is TRBV5-1; D unresolved. CDR3 length equals 13 residues. Germline lookup yields CDR1 SGHRS and CDR2 YFSETQ. Trimming took off 4 bases at V and 0 bases at J, with 6 bases between the two ends.

J is TRBJ2-7 and V is TRBV11-2, with D possibly matching TRBD1 (6 bases). Per germline, CDR1 SGHAT and CDR2 FQNNGV. There are 14 residues in the CDR3. V gave up 3 bases and J gave up 2 bases, with 11 bases separating them. The CDR3 DNA sequence: TGTGCCAGCAGCTTCCCAGGGGTGGCCTACGAGCAGTACTTC. This sequence encodes CASSFPGVAYEQYF. Filled out from reference TRBV11-2 and TRBJ2-7, the complete variable domain reads EAGVAQSPRYKIIEKRQSVAFWCNPISGHATLYWYQQILGQGPKLLIQFQNNGVVDDSQLPKDRFSAERLKGVDSTLKIQPAKLEDSAVYLCASSFPGVAYEQYFGPGTRLTVT.

Concerning this clone itself: The junction departs from germline at one end; a sequencing error may be responsible. This chain uses TRBV12-3 or TRBV12-4 with TRBJ1-1, with no clear D. This CDR3 is 12 amino acids long. The chain's CDR3 is CASSFFRTEASF. CDR3 nucleotide sequence: TGTGCCAGCAGTTTTTTCCGCACTGAAGCTTCCTTT.

V gene TRBV30 combines with J gene TRBJ2-1; maybe TRBD2 (6 bases). The V end lost 2 bases, the J end lost 8 bases, and 16 bases lay between the germline ends. Germline CDR1 reads GTSNPN; CDR2 reads SVGIG (reference sequence). This CDR3 contains 14 residues. The CDR3 spells CAWSTGVSGYEQFF. The CDR3 bases are TGTGCCTGGAGTACCGGGGTTAGCGGCTATGAGCAGTTCTTC.

Only one count was recorded for this clone. The chain joins TRBV12-3 or TRBV12-4 to TRBJ2-3; D unresolved. Trimming took off 3 bases at V and 4 bases at J, with 8 bases between the two ends. The CDR3 consists of 13 residues. Here the CDR3 DNA reads TGTGCCAGCAGTTTCCAGACGGCAGATACGCAGTATTTT. As protein: CASSFQTADTQYF.

This sequence joins TRBV7-9 and TRBJ2-7, with 7 bases that match TRBD1. The germline V gene encodes CDR1 SEHNR and CDR2 FQNEAQ (reference sequence). This CDR3 contains 13 residues. V lost 4 bases to trimming and J lost 7 bases; unmatched junction nucleotides: 7. The CDR3 sequence is CASSSQGQGEQYF. CDR3 DNA: TGTGCCAGCAGCTCACAGGGGCAAGGGGAGCAGTACTTC.

CDR3 DNA: TGTGCCAGCAGCCCTTGGACCTACAATGAGCAGTTCTTC. It codes for CASSPWTYNEQFF. This chain uses TRBV7-9 with TRBJ2-1; D gene unclear. The CDR3 is 13 residues long. Per the germline V gene, CDR1 is SEHNR and CDR2 is FQNEAQ (reference sequence). The V and J ends lost 5 bases and 2 bases respectively, with 7 bases between them. The whole variable domain, filled in from reference TRBV7-9 and TRBJ2-1, reads DTGVSQNPRHKITKRGQNVTFRCDPISEHNRLYWYRQTLGQGPEFLTYFQNEAQLEKSRLLSDRFSAERPKGSFSTLEIQRTEQGDSAMYLCASSPWTYNEQFFGPGTRLTVL.

The gene calls are TRBV27 and TRBJ2-7; 7 bases are a match to TRBD2. The CDR3 spans 15 residues. The V and J ends lost 5 bases and 5 bases, in that order; junction bases with no gene match: 12. CDR1 is MNHEY and CDR2 is SMNVEV in the germline V gene (reference sequence). The CDR3 sequence is CASSPAAGGIDEQYF. CDR3 DNA: TGTGCCAGCAGTCCGGCCGCCGGGGGGATAGACGAGCAGTACTTC.

This clone was seen a handful of times. V and J are TRBV6-1 and TRBJ1-6; perhaps TRBD1 as D (6 bases). This CDR3 spans 15 amino acids. Trimming took off 3 bases at V and 6 bases at J, with 12 bases between the two ends. Per the germline V gene, CDR1 is MNHNS and CDR2 is SASEGT. The CDR3 DNA reads TGTGCCAGCAGTGACAAGGGACATACTAATTCACCCCTCCACTTT. Translating gives CASSDKGHTNSPLHF.

The chain carries TRBV7-9 and TRBJ1-2, with unresolved D. The CDR3 has 13 residues. V was cut by 7 bases and J by 8 bases, with 17 bases left in between. In germline, CDR1 is SEHNR, CDR2 FQNEAQ (reference sequence). The chain's CDR3 is CASNELRGHGYTF. For the CDR3, the DNA is TGTGCCAGCAACGAGCTTCGGGGTCACGGCTACACCTTC.

The chain joins TRBV10-3 to TRBJ2-1; TRBD1 is a possible D gene (5 bases). V was shortened by 9 bases and J by 2 bases, with 5 bases between the two germline ends. Germline loops: CDR1 ENHRY, CDR2 SYGVKD. The CDR3 spans 11 residues. This CDR3 reads CAIGAYNEQFF. The DNA of the CDR3 is TGTGCCATAGGGGCCTACAATGAGCAGTTCTTC.

This clone has a count of ten or more. The chain employs TRBV30 and TRBJ1-6, with 7 positions matching TRBD1. V lost 8 bases and J lost 8; bases outside the gene matches: 9. CDR1 is GTSNPN and CDR2 is SVGIG in the germline V gene (reference sequence). The length of the CDR3 is 13 residues. The CDR3 reads CAANRGSDSPLHF. The CDR3 DNA sequence: TGTGCCGCAAACAGGGGATCAGATTCACCCCTCCACTTT.

The V gene is TRBV2, the J gene TRBJ2-3; D not resolved. Between the trimmed V and J ends, which lost 7 bases and 2 bases, there was a span of 10 bases. This CDR3 comprises 13 residues. Looked up from germline, CDR1 is SNHLY and CDR2 is FYNNEI. CDR3 sequence (DNA): TGTGCCAGCAAAGTGACCTTCACAGATACGCAGTATTTT. Translated, it gives CASKVTFTDTQYF.

The J gene is TRBJ2-2, the V gene TRBV21-1; the DNA was not used to check the table's D call, TRBD1. TRBV21-1 has pseudogene status. The CDR3 length is 15 residues. CDR3 bases: TGTGCCAGCAGCTCCCGGGACAGGGGTACCGGGGAGCTGTTTTTT. Amino acid sequence: CASSSRDRGTGELFF.

The V call is TRBV18, the J call TRBJ2-1; D gene ambiguous. CDR1 is KGHSH and CDR2 is LQKENI in the germline V gene. V was shortened by 0 bases and J by 2 bases, with 8 bases between the two germline ends. This CDR3 has 15 amino acids. CDR3 DNA: TGTGCCAGCTCACCACCCCTGGCAGCCTACAATGAGCAGTTCTTC. Translated: CASSPPLAAYNEQFF.

The V call is TRBV24-1, the J call TRBJ1-1, with 7 bases lining up with TRBD1. The CDR3 is made up of 13 amino acids. CDR1 and CDR2 from the germline V gene are KGHDR and SFDVKD. The J segment lost 1 base and the V segment lost 9 bases, leaving 4 bases of the junction unmatched. The DNA for the CDR3 is TGTGCCACCCAAACAGGGGAGAACACTGAAGCTTTCTTT. Translating it yields CATQTGENTEAFF.

This chain uses TRBV7-8 with TRBJ1-1, with 7 nucleotides matching TRBD1. The CDR3 consists of 14 residues. Trimming removed 5 bases from V and 1 base from J; junction bases left unmatched: 4. CDR1 SGHVS and CDR2 FQNEAQ come from the germline V gene. The CDR3 here is CASSTTGTNTEAFF. As DNA, the CDR3 is TGTGCCAGCAGCACGACAGGGACGAACACTGAAGCTTTCTTT.

This clone occurred once. The rearrangement joins TRBV6-1 to TRBJ1-2, with 9 bases lining up with TRBD1. Germline CDR1 and CDR2: MNHNS and SASEGT. V was clipped by 4 bases and J by 6 bases; unmatched bases: 0. The CDR3 totals 12 residues. This CDR3 is CASSGTGDGYTF. In nucleotides, the CDR3 is TGTGCCAGCAGTGGGACAGGGGATGGCTACACCTTC.

The gene calls are TRBV4-1 and TRBJ2-7; D ambiguous. The CDR3 covers 14 residues. The germline V gene encodes CDR1 MGHRA and CDR2 YSYEKL. Trimming cost V 2 bases and J 4 bases, with 12 bases left between them. The CDR3 loop is CASSQSWTEYEQYF. The CDR3 DNA reads as TGCGCCAGCAGCCAATCCTGGACGGAATACGAGCAGTACTTC.

This clone came up once. This sequence joins TRBV21-1 and TRBJ2-4; the listed D gene, TRBD2, was not tested against the DNA. TRBV21-1 is a documented pseudogene. The CDR3 loop spans 16 amino acids. CDR3 DNA: TGTGCCAGCAGCAAAGAAAGGAGTTTAGCCAAAAACATTCAGTACTTC. It encodes CASSKERSLAKNIQYF.

V is TRBV29-1 and J is TRBJ2-3; D is unclear. This CDR3 has 15 amino acids. Trimming pared 0 bases from V and 2 bases from J, leaving 12 bases between. CDR1 SQVTM and CDR2 ANQGSEA come from the germline V gene. CDR3 in amino acids: CSVEDQTYSTDTQYF. The CDR3 region has the DNA TGCAGCGTTGAAGATCAGACGTACTCCACAGATACGCAGTATTTT.

V and J are TRBV30 and TRBJ2-1; D may be TRBD2 (5 bases). Germline V gene lookup returns CDR1 GTSNPN and CDR2 SVGIG (reference sequence). The CDR3 extends over 17 amino acids. Trimming took 0 bases from V and 3 from J, leaving 18 bases between them. The CDR3 DNA reads as TGTGCCTGGAGTGTACTAGTAGGACTGGTAGACTACAATGAGCAGTTCTTC. It is translated as CAWSVLVGLVDYNEQFF.

The gene calls are TRBV7-2 and TRBJ2-3; weak D call: TRBD1 (6 bases). The CDR3 has 16 amino acids. Germline CDR1 and CDR2: SGHTA and FQGNSA. Trimming took off 3 bases at V and 6 bases at J, with 19 bases between the two ends. CDR3 region: CASSFTGLQNVDTQYF. The CDR3 nucleotides read TGTGCCAGCAGCTTCACAGGGCTGCAGAACGTGGATACGCAGTATTTT.